This T cell receptor (beta chain) was observed in a study of tumor and adjacent non-tumor tissue in lung cancer. Study overall: The cohort had approximately 13 adenocarcinoma, a couple of squamous cell and 1 small cell patients. The patients, some ten men and about five women, were roughly 30 to 76 with stage I to III disease. General study findings and limits: Compared with tumor, normal lung showed significantly lower TCR diversity.

Comment on this clonotype: The antigen remains undetermined.

RNA was extracted from bulk tissue without any cell sorting. The library came from three nested PCR rounds adapted from ARM-PCR protocols. In TCRdb, the multiplex PCR reads were re-called with MiXCR into one record per CDR3 protein. Of around 120,000 distinct CDR3 sequences in the sample, 66% were seen once. Per germline, CDR1 MGHRA and CDR2 YSYEKL. With 4 bases removed from V and 4 bases from J, the gap between germline ends came to 16 bases. CDR3 size: 16 residues. Sample: lung tumor tissue. This chain connects TRBV4-1 to TRBJ2-2; no clear D gene. The TCR sequence derives from a man aged 25 to 45 with non-small cell lung cancer. The CDR3 loop reads CASSPLHGWVTGELFF. The CDR3 DNA reads as TGCGCCAGCAGCCCATTGCATGGGTGGGTCACCGGGGAGCTGTTTTTT.